One T cell receptor (beta chain) is described in this entry. The data belong to a study of blood T cell repertoires in COVID-19. For the study at large: PBMCs, B-cell-depleted T cells, or T cells provided the cDNA or gDNA that made up the material.

The data were produced by immunoSEQ multiplex PCR, yet TCRdb's version contains in-frame clones alone and is incomplete. The sample includes about 440,000 clones, more than 70% of them seen just once. Germline V gene data show CDR1 as SGHTA and CDR2 as FQGNSA. Trimming left V 1 base short and J 8 bases short, with 11 bases between. The CDR3 spans 13 residues. Sequences were obtained from peripheral blood. The receptor's source is a woman aged 45-59 years with COVID-19, enrolled during active disease. J is TRBJ1-2 and V is TRBV7-2; unclear D gene. This CDR3 reads CASSLGIRGGYTF. The CDR3 DNA follows: TGTGCCAGCAGCTTAGGAATCCGAGGCGGCTACACCTTC.